Presented here are 15 T cell receptor beta chains from one specimen sequenced in a study of T cell repertoires in cytomegalovirus infection (dated by TCRdb to about 2019). What the treatment or condition label conveys for this sample: in vitro stimulation with specific CMV peptide epitopes to enrich CMV-specific T cells. The listed sequencing device is Illumina HiSeq 1500. The public reads were quality trimmed at Q25 with fastp and then assembled into clones with MiXCR by TCRdb, keeping productive beta chains. When rows share a CDR3 protein, they turn into one entry using the most common DNA and genes. The sample table holds approximately 990,000 distinct CDR3 sequences, of which 25% to 40% were seen once. Together, the top ten hold 13% of the sample. For these receptors, no antigen is known. Sequencing was performed on cultured CD8+ T cells from PBMCs, taken from culture after CMV antigen stimulation. The receptor source for this set is a human donor in good health (CMV status not recorded). Some clones in this sample may be carry-over from other donors' samples.

This clonotype was seen more than once but under ten times. This rearrangement joins TRBV13 to TRBJ1-1; no reliable D call. This CDR3 has 14 residues. Germline loops: CDR1 PRHDT, CDR2 FYEKMQ (reference sequence). V was clipped by 5 bases and J by 1 base, with 11 bases between them. CDR3 coding DNA: TGTGCCAGCAGCGACCCTCGGCCGAACACTGAAGCTTTCTTT. This sequence encodes CASSDPRPNTEAFF.

This clonotype was observed a few times. The chain carries TRBV27 and TRBJ1-6, with D possibly TRBD1 on 5 matching bases. The CDR3 runs 13 residues. Trimming cost V 8 bases and J 7 bases, with 12 bases left between them. The germline gives CDR1 MNHEY, CDR2 SMNVEV (reference sequence). The CDR3 bases are TGTGCCAGCGGTTGGGGGAGGAATTCACCCCTCCACTTT. Encoded protein: CASGWGRNSPLHF.

In its sample, this clonotype was seen a few times. The rearrangement links TRBV4-1 to TRBJ2-1; D is perhaps TRBD2 (5 bases). Germline V CDR1 and CDR2: MGHRA, YSYEKL. CDR3 length: 12 residues. Trimming took 0 bases from V and 8 from J, leaving 5 bases between them. Here the CDR3 DNA reads TGCGCCAGCAGCCAAGAGGGAGATGAGCAGTTCTTC. Its translation: CASSQEGDEQFF.

This clonotype was picked up many times. This chain uses TRBV20-1 with TRBJ1-1; D gene ambiguous. Per the germline V gene, CDR1 is DFQATT and CDR2 is SNEGSKA (reference sequence). The CDR3 length is 13 residues. Trimming removed 5 bases at V and 0 bases at J, with 10 bases between. For the CDR3, the DNA is TGCAGTGCTCTCCGACACATGAACACTGAAGCTTTCTTT. Its protein product is CSALRHMNTEAFF.

This clonotype turned up a few times. V is TRBV6-1 and J is TRBJ1-2; TRBD1 matches at 7 bases. The trim removed 6 bases at V and 2 bases at J, leaving 15 bases unmatched. Germline V gene lookup returns CDR1 MNHNS and CDR2 SASEGT. The CDR3 is made up of 17 amino acids. The CDR3 region is CASRFRDRQSENYGYTF. The DNA of the CDR3 is TGTGCCAGCAGGTTCCGGGACAGACAATCGGAGAACTATGGCTACACCTTC.

This chain connects TRBV19 to TRBJ1-1, with D hard to call. The germline CDR1 and CDR2 sequences are LNHDA and SQIVND (reference sequence). CDR3 length: 11 residues. The V gene lost 7 bases and the J gene lost 12 bases, with 15 bases spanning the gap. The CDR3: CASIETDETFF. The CDR3 DNA sequence: TGTGCCAGTATCGAGACTGACGAGACTTTCTTT.

This sequence joins TRBV10-2 and TRBJ2-2; D perhaps matches TRBD2 (6 bases). The CDR3 spans 13 residues. The germline V and J ends were trimmed by 7 bases and 3 bases, with 9 bases remaining between them. Germline V gene lookup returns CDR1 WSHSY and CDR2 SAAADI. CDR3 nucleotides: TGCGCCAGCACGGGACTGTACACCGGGGAGCTGTTTTTT. This encodes CASTGLYTGELFF.

V and J are TRBV27 and TRBJ2-1; no clear D gene. The CDR3 is 15 residues long. The V end was cut by 3 bases, the J end by 2 bases, with 11 bases between. The germline V gene encodes CDR1 MNHEY and CDR2 SMNVEV (reference sequence). The CDR3, as DNA: TGTGCCAGCAGTTTTGGGTCGGTGCCCTACAATGAGCAGTTCTTC. This encodes CASSFGSVPYNEQFF.

In this sample, this clonotype turned up a few times. V gene TRBV6-1 combines with J gene TRBJ2-7; 8 nucleotides match TRBD1. Germline V gene sequence: CDR1 MNHNS, CDR2 SASEGT. This CDR3 has 13 amino acids. V was clipped by 4 bases and J by 3 bases; unmatched bases: 2. The CDR3 DNA reads TGTGCCAGCAGTGCCACAGGGGGCTACGAGCAGTACTTC. As protein: CASSATGGYEQYF.

The table lists this clonotype with a few counts. The J gene is TRBJ2-7, the V gene TRBV7-8, with TRBD1 as a possible D gene (6 bases). Germline loops: CDR1 SGHVS, CDR2 FQNEAQ. The CDR3 runs 15 residues. Between the trimmed V and J ends, which lost 2 bases and 2 bases, there was a span of 13 bases. The CDR3 sequence: CASSLSQGTPYEQYV. DNA of the CDR3: TGTGCCAGCAGCTTAAGTCAGGGGACCCCCTACGAGCAGTACGTC.

This clonotype was detected a few times. V is TRBV7-9 and J is TRBJ2-2, with 11 bases that match TRBD2. CDR1 SEHNR and CDR2 FQNEAQ come from the germline V gene (reference sequence). Losses at the gene ends were 6 bases for V and 4 bases for J; bases not matched to a gene: 7. CDR3 length: 16 residues. The CDR3 sequence: CASRSGTSGVTGELFF. Written as DNA, the CDR3 is TGTGCCAGCAGATCCGGGACTAGCGGAGTCACCGGGGAGCTGTTTTTT.

The chain uses TRBV27 and TRBJ2-2; a possible D gene is TRBD1 (6 bases). The length of the CDR3 is 13 residues. V was clipped by 5 bases and J by 7 bases, with 11 bases between them. Germline V CDR1 and CDR2: MNHEY, SMNVEV (reference sequence). The CDR3 spells CASSIQGVGELFF. The CDR3 region has the DNA TGTGCCAGCAGTATACAGGGAGTCGGGGAGCTGTTTTTT.

On this clonotype itself: An end of the junction does not agree with germline; a read error may underlie this. The chain links TRBV10-2 to TRBJ1-5, with D unresolved. Germline V gene lookup returns CDR1 WSHSY and CDR2 SAAADI. The CDR3 covers 14 residues. For the CDR3, the DNA is TGCGTCAGCAGTGGCACCGCTAGCAATCAGCCCCAGCATTTT. Translation: CVSSGTASNQPQHF.

The chain couples TRBV7-9 to TRBJ2-5; perhaps TRBD1 as D (6 bases). V was clipped by 5 bases and J by 1 base, with 11 bases between them. The CDR3 consists of 14 residues. CDR1 is SEHNR, CDR2 FQNEAQ, per germline (reference sequence). CDR3 in amino acids: CASSGTGLQETQYF. CDR3 nucleotide sequence: TGTGCCAGCAGCGGAACAGGGCTCCAAGAGACCCAGTACTTC.

The V call is TRBV11-2, the J call TRBJ2-7; no definite D call. Trimming took 3 bases from V and 2 from J, leaving 11 bases between them. Germline V lookup: CDR1 SGHAT, CDR2 FQNNGV. The CDR3 runs 14 residues. The DNA of the CDR3 is TGTGCCAGCAGCTTGAGACAACATGCCTACGAGCAGTACTTC. This encodes CASSLRQHAYEQYF.